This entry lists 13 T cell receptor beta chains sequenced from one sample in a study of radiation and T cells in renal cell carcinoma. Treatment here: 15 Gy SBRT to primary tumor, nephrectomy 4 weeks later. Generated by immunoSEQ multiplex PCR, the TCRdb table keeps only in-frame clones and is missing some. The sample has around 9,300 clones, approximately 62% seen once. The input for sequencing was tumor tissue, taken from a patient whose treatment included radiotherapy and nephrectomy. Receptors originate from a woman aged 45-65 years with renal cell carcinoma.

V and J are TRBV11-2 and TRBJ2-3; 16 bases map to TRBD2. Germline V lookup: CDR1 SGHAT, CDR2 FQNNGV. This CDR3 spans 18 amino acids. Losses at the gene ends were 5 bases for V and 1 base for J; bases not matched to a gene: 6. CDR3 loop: CASSPGTSGGAGTDTQYF. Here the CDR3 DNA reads TGTGCCAGCAGCCCCGGGACTAGCGGGGGGGCTGGCACAGATACGCAGTATTTT.

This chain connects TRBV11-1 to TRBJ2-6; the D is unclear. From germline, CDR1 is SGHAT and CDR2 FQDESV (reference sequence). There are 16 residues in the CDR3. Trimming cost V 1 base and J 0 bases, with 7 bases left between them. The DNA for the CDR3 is TGTGCCAGCAGCTTAGTCCCAGGCTCTGGGGCCAACGTCCTGACTTTC. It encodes CASSLVPGSGANVLTF.

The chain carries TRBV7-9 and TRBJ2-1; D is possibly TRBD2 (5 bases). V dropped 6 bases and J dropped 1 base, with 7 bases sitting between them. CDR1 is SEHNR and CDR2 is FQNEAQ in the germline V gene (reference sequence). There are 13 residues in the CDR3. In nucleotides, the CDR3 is TGTGCCAGCAGTCGGGGATCCTACAATGAGCAGTTCTTC. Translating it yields CASSRGSYNEQFF.

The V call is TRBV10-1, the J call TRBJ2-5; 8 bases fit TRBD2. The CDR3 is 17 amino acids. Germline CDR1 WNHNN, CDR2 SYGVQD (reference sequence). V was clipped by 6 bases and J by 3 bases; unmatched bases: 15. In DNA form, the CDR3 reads TGCGCCAGCAGCTATCCGGGGCGGGAGGTTAGCAAAGAGACCCAGTACTTC. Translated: CASSYPGREVSKETQYF.

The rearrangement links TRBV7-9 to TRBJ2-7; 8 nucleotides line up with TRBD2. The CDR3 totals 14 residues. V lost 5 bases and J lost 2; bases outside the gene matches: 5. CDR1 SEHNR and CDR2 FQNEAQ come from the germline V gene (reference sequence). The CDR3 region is CASSLGLAPYEQYF. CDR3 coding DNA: TGTGCCAGCAGCCTCGGACTAGCCCCCTACGAGCAGTACTTC.

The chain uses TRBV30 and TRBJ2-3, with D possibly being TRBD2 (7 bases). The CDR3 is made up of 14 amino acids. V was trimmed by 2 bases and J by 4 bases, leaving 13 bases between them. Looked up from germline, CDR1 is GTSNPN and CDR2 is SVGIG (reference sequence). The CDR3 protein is CAWSLTGGPDTQYF. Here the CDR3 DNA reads TGTGCCTGGAGTTTGACGGGGGGCCCAGATACGCAGTATTTT.

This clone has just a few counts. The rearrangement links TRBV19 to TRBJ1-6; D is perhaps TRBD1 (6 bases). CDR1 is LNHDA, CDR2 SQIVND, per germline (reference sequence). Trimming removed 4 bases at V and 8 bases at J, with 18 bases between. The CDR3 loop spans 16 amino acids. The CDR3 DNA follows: TGTGCCAGTAGTAGGCCCCTCGGGACAACTGATTCACCCCTCCACTTT. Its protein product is CASSRPLGTTDSPLHF.

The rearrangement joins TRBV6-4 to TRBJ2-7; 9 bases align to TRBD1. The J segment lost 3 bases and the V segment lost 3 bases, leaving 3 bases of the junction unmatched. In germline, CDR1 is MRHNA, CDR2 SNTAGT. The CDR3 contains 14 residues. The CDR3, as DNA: TGTGCCAGCAGTGAACCGGGACAGGGCTACGAGCAGTACTTC. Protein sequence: CASSEPGQGYEQYF.

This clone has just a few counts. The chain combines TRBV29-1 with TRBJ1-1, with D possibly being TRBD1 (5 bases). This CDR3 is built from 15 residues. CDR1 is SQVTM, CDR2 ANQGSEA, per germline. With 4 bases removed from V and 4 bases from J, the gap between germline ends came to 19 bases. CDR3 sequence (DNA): TGCAGCGTTGGGGGGTCCAGGGCGGAAGGCACTGAAGCTTTCTTT. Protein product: CSVGGSRAEGTEAFF. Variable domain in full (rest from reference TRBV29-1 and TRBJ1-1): SAVISQKPSRDICQRGTSLTIQCQVDSQVTMMFWYRQQPGQSLTLIATANQGSEATYESGFVIDKFPISRPNLTFSTLTVSNMSPEDSSIYLCSVGGSRAEGTEAFFGQGTRLTVV.

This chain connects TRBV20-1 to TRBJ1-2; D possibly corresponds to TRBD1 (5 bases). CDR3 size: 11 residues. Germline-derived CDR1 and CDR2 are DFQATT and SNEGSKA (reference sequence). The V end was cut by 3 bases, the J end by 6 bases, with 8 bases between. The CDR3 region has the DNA TGCAGTGCTAGGGGGGTAGATGGCTACACCTTC. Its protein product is CSARGVDGYTF.

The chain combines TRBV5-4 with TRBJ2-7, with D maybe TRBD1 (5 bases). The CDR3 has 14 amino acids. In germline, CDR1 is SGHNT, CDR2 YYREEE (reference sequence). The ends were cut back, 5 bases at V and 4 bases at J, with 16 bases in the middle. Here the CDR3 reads CASSYDRTFYEQYF. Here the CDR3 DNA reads TGTGCCAGCAGTTATGACAGAACCTTTTACGAGCAGTACTTC.

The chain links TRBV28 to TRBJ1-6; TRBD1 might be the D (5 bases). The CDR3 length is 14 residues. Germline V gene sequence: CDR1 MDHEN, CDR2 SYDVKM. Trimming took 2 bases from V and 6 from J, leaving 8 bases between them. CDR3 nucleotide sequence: TGTGCCAGCAGTTTAACGGGGCTTAATTCACCCCTCCACTTT. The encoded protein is CASSLTGLNSPLHF.

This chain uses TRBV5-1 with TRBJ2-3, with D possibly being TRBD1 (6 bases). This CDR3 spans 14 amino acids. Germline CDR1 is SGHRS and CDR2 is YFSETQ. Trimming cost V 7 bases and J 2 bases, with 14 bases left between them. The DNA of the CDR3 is TGCGCCAGCGGAACGACAGGCCACACAGATACGCAGTATTTT. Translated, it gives CASGTTGHTDTQYF.